Listed below are T cell receptor beta chains from one sample, sequenced in a study of blood T cell repertoires in COVID-19. Assay: immunoSEQ multiplex PCR; the TCRdb copy retains only in-frame clones and omits some. Of some 56,000 clones detected, approximately 81% appear once; the ten largest clones hold about 26%. The sequenced sample was peripheral blood. All receptors come from a woman older than 75 with active or convalescent COVID-19. The CDR3 runs from the conserved cysteine through the conserved F or W. The D gene is left open where the match is weak. Not all rows give a size; the values are once, few, many and, for expanded clones, a class.

-,TRBV12-3/TRBV12-4,-,TRBJ1-2,TGTGCCAGCAGTGCGAGGGTAGGCTACACCTTC,CASSARVGYTF
-,TRBV7-2,TRBD1,TRBJ2-5,TGTGCCAGCAGCTTAGGGAGACAGGGAGAAGGAGAGACCCAGTACTTC,CASSLGRQGEGETQYF
-,TRBV7-3,-,TRBJ1-2,TGTGCCAGCAGCCCATCCGTCAGGGGTCCAGGTCTTAACTATGGCTACACCTTC,CASSPSVRGPGLNYGYTF
-,TRBV27,TRBD1,TRBJ1-4,TGTGCCAGCAGTCGACCTTTGTACAGGGGGCTAAAGGAAAAACTGTTTTTT,CASSRPLYRGLKEKLFF
-,TRBV2,TRBD1,TRBJ1-6,TGTGCCAGCAACTCCGGCGGGGGACAGGGGGCTTCACCCCTCCACTTT,CASNSGGGQGASPLHF
-,TRBV7-2,-,TRBJ2-3,TGTGCCAGCAGCTTAGTCGGAGTATTCACAGATACGCAGTATTTT,CASSLVGVFTDTQYF
-,TRBV7-3,-,TRBJ2-7,TGTGCCAGCAGCTTAATGGCGGGGGCGGGAGAGCAGTACTTC,CASSLMAGAGEQYF
-,TRBV2,-,TRBJ1-2,TGTGCCAGCAGTGAAGACAGGGACTATGGCTACACCTTC,CASSEDRDYGYTF
-,TRBV21-1,-,TRBJ2-7,TGTGCCAGCAAGAACATTTACGCCTACGAGCAGTACTTC,CASKNIYAYEQYF
-,TRBV6-5,-,TRBJ1-6,TGTGCCAGCAGTTACTTAAGGGAGGGGAATTCACCCCTCCACTTT,CASSYLREGNSPLHF
-,TRBV19,TRBD1,TRBJ1-2,TGTGCCAGTAGTCCGGGACAGGGGAACTATGGCTACACCTTC,CASSPGQGNYGYTF
-,TRBV4-1,TRBD1,TRBJ1-1,TGCGCCAGCAGCCAAGTAAACTACAGGGGGCGAGCAGCTGAAGCTTTCTTT,CASSQVNYRGRAAEAFF
-,TRBV3-1/TRBV3-2,TRBD1,TRBJ1-2,TGTGCCAGCAGCCAGGGGGGGACAGGGCATGGCTACACCTTC,CASSQGGTGHGYTF
once,TRBV29-1,-,TRBJ1-1,TGCAGCGTTGGGAGCGGAGGGACCTATCTGAACACTGAAGCTTTCTTT,CSVGSGGTYLNTEAFF
-,TRBV19,TRBD1,TRBJ1-5,TGTGCCAGTAGTAGTAGTGGACAGGGGGCGAGCAATCAGCCCCAGCATTTT,CASSSSGQGASNQPQHF
-,TRBV4-1,TRBD1,TRBJ1-2,TGCGCCAGCACCCCGGACAGGGGTAGCTATGGCTACACCTTC,CASTPDRGSYGYTF
-,TRBV4-3,TRBD2,TRBJ2-1,TGCGCCAGCAGCCAAGGGGCAGTGGCTAGCGGGAGCAATGAGCAGTTCTTC,CASSQGAVASGSNEQFF
-,TRBV15,-,TRBJ2-7,TGTGCCACCAGCAGAGGGTCTAGCTCCTACGAGCAGTACTTC,CATSRGSSSYEQYF
-,TRBV6-2/TRBV6-3,-,TRBJ2-7,TGTGCCAGCAGCCCGGACAGCTTCTACGAGCAGTACTTC,CASSPDSFYEQYF
-,TRBV7-2,TRBD1,TRBJ1-2,TGTGCCAGCAGCTTAGCGGGGGACAGCTATGGCTACACCTTC,CASSLAGDSYGYTF
-,TRBV19,TRBD1,TRBJ2-2,TGTGCCAGTTGGCCGGGACAGGGGAACACCGGGGAGCTGTTTTTT,CASWPGQGNTGELFF
-,TRBV18,-,TRBJ1-1,TGTGCCAGCTCACCACCTTTAGGGGGGAACACTGAAGCTTTCTTT,CASSPPLGGNTEAFF
-,TRBV5-1,-,TRBJ2-7,TGCGCCAGCAGCTTGGCCGGGAGTACCTACGAGCAGTACTTC,CASSLAGSTYEQYF
-,TRBV27,-,TRBJ2-2,TGTGCCAGCAGTCCTAAGCGAGGTGGCCCCAACACCGGGGAGCTGTTTTTT,CASSPKRGGPNTGELFF
-,TRBV7-2,-,TRBJ1-2,TGTGCCAGCAGCTCGGGACAAAACTATGGCTACACCTTC,CASSSGQNYGYTF
-,TRBV7-9,TRBD2,TRBJ2-5,TGTGCCAGCAGTTTAGGGACTAGCGGGGTTGCCCAGTACTTC,CASSLGTSGVAQYF
-,TRBV6-5,-,TRBJ1-5,TGTGCCAGCAGTTACGGGGGGGGTCTCAATCAGCCCCAGCATTTT,CASSYGGGLNQPQHF
few,TRBV2,-,TRBJ1-2,TGTGCCAGCAGTGACGTAGGAGGCTATGGCTACACCTTC,CASSDVGGYGYTF
-,TRBV19,-,TRBJ2-7,TGTGCCACGTCCGAGGCCTACGAGCAGTACTTC,CATSEAYEQYF